Listed here are 10 T cell receptor beta chains from one sample, sequenced in a study of blood T cell repertoires in COVID-19. Here immunoSEQ multiplex PCR was the method, and the copy in TCRdb shows in-frame clones only, minus some. In the table there are roughly 30,000 clones, 81% of which are singletons. The sample consisted of peripheral blood. These receptors were taken from a woman aged 55-69 years with acute or convalescent COVID-19.

This clone has a single count. The chain recombines TRBV5-1 with TRBJ2-5; D possibly corresponds to TRBD1 (6 bases). Trimming stripped 3 bases from V and 5 bases from J, with 14 bases between. This CDR3 has 14 residues. Looked up from germline, CDR1 is SGHRS and CDR2 is YFSETQ. DNA for the CDR3: TGCGCCAGCAGCTCACCGGGACAAGTGGAGACCCAGTACTTC. Its translation is CASSSPGQVETQYF.

This clone has a handful of counts. The rearrangement links TRBV3-1 (or the pseudogene TRBV3-2) to TRBJ1-3; TRBD1 might be the D (5 bases). This CDR3 region has 15 residues. Germline CDR1 is LGHDT and CDR2 is YNNKEL (reference sequence). V was shortened by 1 base and J by 4 bases, with 11 bases between the two germline ends. The CDR3: CASSQGTQGGNTIYF. The CDR3 bases are TGTGCCAGCAGCCAAGGAACTCAGGGAGGAAACACCATATATTTT.

The V call is TRBV28, the J call TRBJ1-1, with a possible D match to TRBD1 (6 bases). The CDR3 consists of 12 residues. The germline V gene encodes CDR1 MDHEN and CDR2 SYDVKM. Between the trimmed V and J ends, which lost 10 bases and 4 bases, there was a span of 13 bases. The CDR3 sequence: CAIWGGRTEAFF. The DNA of the CDR3 is TGTGCCATCTGGGGGGGGCGCACTGAAGCTTTCTTT.

This clone was seen at least ten times. The rearrangement uses TRBV9 and TRBJ2-7, with TRBD1 matching 11 bases. V shed 5 bases, J shed 3 bases, and the junction held 4 bases outside the gene matches. Germline V lookup: CDR1 SGDLS, CDR2 YYNGEE. The CDR3 spans 14 residues. The CDR3 is CASSTGTGGYEQYF. CDR3 coding DNA: TGTGCCAGCAGTACCGGGACAGGGGGCTACGAGCAGTACTTC.

This chain uses TRBV5-6 with TRBJ2-1, with 11 bases lining up with TRBD2. The CDR3 length is 17 residues. J was trimmed by 7 bases and V by 2 bases; bases with no gene match: 11. CDR1 and CDR2 from the germline V gene are SGHDT and YYEEEE. The CDR3 DNA reads as TGTGCCAGCAGCTTCGGGCTAGCGGGGGGCCCCAGGAATGAGCAGTTCTTC. Its protein is CASSFGLAGGPRNEQFF. Full variable domain (outside the CDR3, taken from reference TRBV5-6 and TRBJ2-1): DAGVTQSPTHLIKTRGQQVTLRCSPKSGHDTVSWYQQALGQGPQFIFQYYEEEERQRGNFPDRFSGHQFPNYSSELNVNALLLGDSALYLCASSFGLAGGPRNEQFFGPGTRLTVL.

The J gene is TRBJ1-2, the V gene TRBV30, with TRBD1 identical over 10 bases. This CDR3 is 14 amino acids long. J lost 7 bases, V lost 1 base, and 6 bases had no gene match. Germline V gene sequence: CDR1 GTSNPN, CDR2 SVGIG (reference sequence). The CDR3 sequence: CAWSAPRTGGGYTF. Written as DNA, the CDR3 is TGTGCCTGGAGTGCTCCCCGGACAGGGGGTGGCTACACCTTC.

DNA of the CDR3: TGTGCCAGCAGCTTGGGGGACATCGCTGGGAGGGGTGGCTACACCTTC. Translation gives CASSLGDIAGRGGYTF. The chain links TRBV7-2 to TRBJ1-2; tentative D call: TRBD1 (6 bases). The germline V gene encodes CDR1 SGHTA and CDR2 FQGNSA. This CDR3 has 16 residues. The V gene lost 3 bases and the J gene lost 7 bases, with 21 bases spanning the gap. Based on the CDR3 plus reference TRBV7-2 and TRBJ1-2, the full variable domain is GAGVSQSPSNKVTEKGKDVELRCDPISGHTALYWYRQSLGQGLEFLIYFQGNSAPDKSGLPSDRFSAERTGGSVSTLTIQRTQQEDSAVYLCASSLGDIAGRGGYTFGSGTRLTVV.

The chain carries TRBV2 and TRBJ2-7; TRBD1 agrees at 7 bases. The germline V gene encodes CDR1 SNHLY and CDR2 FYNNEI. The CDR3 sequence is 16 residues long. With V trimmed by 6 bases and J by 0 bases, 11 bases remained unmatched. The CDR3 region has the DNA TGTGCCAGCAGCCTTAGGGTGACAGGGAACTCCTACGAGCAGTACTTC. Protein sequence: CASSLRVTGNSYEQYF.

The chain has TRBV7-2 and TRBJ2-3, with D possibly TRBD2 on 6 matching bases. CDR1 is SGHTA, CDR2 FQGNSA, per germline. Trimming took 7 bases from V and 5 from J, leaving 22 bases between them. The length of the CDR3 is 16 residues. CDR3 DNA: TGTGCCAGCAAATCAAGCCGGGCGGGGTTGGGAGATACGCAGTATTTT. It yields the protein CASKSSRAGLGDTQYF. The full variable domain, completed using reference TRBV7-2 and TRBJ2-3, is GAGVSQSPSNKVTEKGKDVELRCDPISGHTALYWYRQSLGQGLEFLIYFQGNSAPDKSGLPSDRFSAERTGGSVSTLTIQRTQQEDSAVYLCASKSSRAGLGDTQYFGPGTRLTVL.

The chain employs TRBV28 and TRBJ1-2, with 10 bases that match TRBD1. Germline CDR1 is MDHEN and CDR2 is SYDVKM. The CDR3 sequence is 17 residues long. V was clipped by 5 bases and J by 4 bases; unmatched bases: 13. The CDR3 DNA sequence: TGTGCCAGCAGTGCCGACAGGGGGCGCGATATTATCTATGGCTACACCTTC. Translating gives CASSADRGRDIIYGYTF.